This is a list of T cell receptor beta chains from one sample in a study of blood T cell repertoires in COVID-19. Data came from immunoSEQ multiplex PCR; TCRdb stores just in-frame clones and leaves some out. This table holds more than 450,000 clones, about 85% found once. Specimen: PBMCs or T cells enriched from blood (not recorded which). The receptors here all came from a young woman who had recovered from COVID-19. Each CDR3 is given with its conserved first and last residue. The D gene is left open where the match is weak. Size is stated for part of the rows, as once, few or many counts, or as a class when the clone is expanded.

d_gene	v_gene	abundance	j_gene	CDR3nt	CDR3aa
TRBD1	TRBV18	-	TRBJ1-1	TGTGCCAGCTCACCCGGGACAGAAAACACTGAAGCTTTCTTT	CASSPGTENTEAFF
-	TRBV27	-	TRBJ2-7	TGTGCCAGCAGTTTAAATCGGGTGGGTGGCGAGCAGTACTTC	CASSLNRVGGEQYF
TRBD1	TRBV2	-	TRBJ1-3	TGTGCCAGCAGTGAGGAAGGGGGCATCGGAAACACCATATATTTT	CASSEEGGIGNTIYF
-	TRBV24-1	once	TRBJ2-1	TGTGCCTCCCTAAGCGGGTTCTCCTACAATGAGCAGTTCTTC	CASLSGFSYNEQFF
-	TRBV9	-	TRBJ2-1	TGTGCCAGCAGCTCCCTGGTAATAGCGATGAGGGATGAGCAGTTCTTC	CASSSLVIAMRDEQFF
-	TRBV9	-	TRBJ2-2	TGTGCCAGCAGCGTAGAGGCGGGGAACACCGGGGAGCTGTTTTTT	CASSVEAGNTGELFF
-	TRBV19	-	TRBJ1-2	TGTGCCAGTAGTATACTTGGCCCCAACTATGGCTACACCTTC	CASSILGPNYGYTF
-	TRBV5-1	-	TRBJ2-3	TGCGCCAGCGAAAGAGAAATAAACACAGATACGCAGTATTTT	CASEREINTDTQYF
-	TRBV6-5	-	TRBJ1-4	TGTGCCAGCAGAATGACTGGGAATGAAAAACTGTTTTTT	CASRMTGNEKLFF
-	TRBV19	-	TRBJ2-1	TGTGCCAGTAGTATAGGAGGACAAGACAATGAGCAGTTCTTC	CASSIGGQDNEQFF
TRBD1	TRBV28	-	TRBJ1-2	TGTGCCAGCAGCCTTCGACAGGGATCAGAGTTTTATGGCTACACCTTC	CASSLRQGSEFYGYTF
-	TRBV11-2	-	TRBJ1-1	TGTGCCAGCAGCTTAGGAAAGGGGGGGGGCACTGAAGCTTTCTTT	CASSLGKGGGTEAFF
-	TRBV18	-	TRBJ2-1	TGTGCCAGCTCACCCTTTACTGGGGGCAATGACAATGAGCAGTTCTTC	CASSPFTGGNDNEQFF
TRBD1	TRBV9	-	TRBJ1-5	TGTGCCAGCAGCGAAACAGGGGATAGCAATCAGCCCCAGCATTTT	CASSETGDSNQPQHF
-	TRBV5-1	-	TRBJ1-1	TGCGCCAGCAGCTTGTGGGGGAGGACTGAAGCTTTCTTT	CASSLWGRTEAFF
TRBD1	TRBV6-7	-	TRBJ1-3	TGTGCCAGCAGTGACGCAACAGGGGGCCCAGGAAACACCATATATTTT	CASSDATGGPGNTIYF
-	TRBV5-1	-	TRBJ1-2	TGCGCCAGCAGCCCACAGAAAATGGGCGGCTACACCTTC	CASSPQKMGGYTF
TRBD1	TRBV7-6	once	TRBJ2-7	TGTGCCAGCAGCTTCGAACGACAGGGGTCTTCGAGCTCCTACGAGCAGTACTTC	CASSFERQGSSSSYEQYF
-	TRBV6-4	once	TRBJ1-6	TGTGCCAGCAGTGACGGCGGCAGGGGCAATTCACCCCTCCACTTT	CASSDGGRGNSPLHF
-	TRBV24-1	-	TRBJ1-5	TGTGCCACCACCGCCTACGGGGGTAGCAATCAGCCCCAGCATTTT	CATTAYGGSNQPQHF
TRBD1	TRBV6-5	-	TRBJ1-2	TGTGCCACCGTCTTAGGGGGCGTCGACTATGGCTACACCTTC	CATVLGGVDYGYTF
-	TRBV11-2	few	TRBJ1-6	TGTGCCAGCAGTCTGGGGAGTCCCTCCTACTATAATTCACCCCTCCACTTT	CASSLGSPSYYNSPLHF
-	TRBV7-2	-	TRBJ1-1	TGTGCCAGCAGCCCCCGACAGAACACTGAAGCTTTCTTT	CASSPRQNTEAFF
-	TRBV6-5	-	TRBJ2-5	TGTGCCAGCAGTCCGTCCCTCGGGGCCCAGTACTTC	CASSPSLGAQYF
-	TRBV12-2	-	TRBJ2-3	TGTGCAAGTCGCTCGGGTGGTACGCAGTATTTT	CASRSGGTQYF
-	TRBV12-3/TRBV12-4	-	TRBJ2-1	TGTGCCAGCAGTTTAGGGTATCAGAATGAGCAGTTCTTC	CASSLGYQNEQFF
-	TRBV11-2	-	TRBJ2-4	TGTGCCAGCAGCCCAGGGGTCGAGCCGGGAAACATTCAGTACTTC	CASSPGVEPGNIQYF
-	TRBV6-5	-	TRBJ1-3	TGTGCCTCCTTTTCTGGAAACACCATATATTTT	CASFSGNTIYF
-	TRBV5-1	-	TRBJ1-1	TGCGCCAGCAGCTGGCAACGAGGCGGCACTGAAGCTTTCTTT	CASSWQRGGTEAFF
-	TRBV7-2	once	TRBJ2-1	TGTGCCAGCAGCTTAGAGGTGGGGAGGGAGCAGTTCTTC	CASSLEVGREQFF
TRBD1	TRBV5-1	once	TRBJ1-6	TGCGCCAGCAGCCAGATGACAGGGGAGAATTCACCCCTCCACTTT	CASSQMTGENSPLHF
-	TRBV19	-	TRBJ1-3	TGTGCCAGTAGCGCGTCCGGGACACCTGGAAACACCATATATTTT	CASSASGTPGNTIYF